This TCR beta chain was sequenced in a study of identical twins. V was cut by 3 bases and J by 7 bases, with 13 bases left in between. The CDR3 sequence is 13 residues long. The germline CDR1 and CDR2 sequences are SGHTA and FQGNSA. In TCRdb, the 5' RACE reads were re-called with MiXCR into one record per CDR3 protein. The data show just over 450,000 distinct CDR3 sequences, 14% seen once. The data were also submitted as part of a second study, on yellow fever vaccine responses in identical twins.

Material for sequencing was CD4+ T cells sorted from blood. V is TRBV7-2 and J is TRBJ2-7; tentatively, D is TRBD2 (5 bases). The clonotype comes from a woman in her late teens or twenties in good health. CDR3 sequence (DNA): TGTGCCAGCAGCTTGGGCCACGGGGTGGAGCAGTACTTC. Translating gives CASSLGHGVEQYF.